This record looks at one TCR beta chain sequence and its context. Its antigen is currently not known. No quality values exist for individual bases; no much larger clone is one base distant. After around 10 days of culture, CD4+ T cells were isolated with the EasySep CD4+ T cell isolation kit. Healthy vaccine recipients had no prior SARS-CoV-2 infection, confirmed by negative nucleocapsid antibodies before and after vaccination. Half of the culture medium was replaced with fresh IL-2-containing medium on days 3 and 7. Each peptide stimulation condition was cultured in triplicate wells unless otherwise noted. PBMC were separated from whole blood using Ficoll-Paque Plus gradient centrifugation and were then either cryopreserved at -140C or used fresh. Genomic DNA was extracted from cultured CD4+ T cells with the QIAamp micro DNA kit. The data were taken from a study of vaccination effects on CD4 cells after COVID-19 (dated 2022 in TCRdb). Study-level background: In the ViraFEST assay, PBMC were stimulated with viral peptide pools, and TCR sequencing was then used to find antigen-specific CD4+ T cell clonotypes based on their expansion. Each participant got two doses of an mRNA SARS-CoV-2 vaccine, either BNT162b2 or mRNA-1273. Over 1.5 million PBMC per well were cultured with approximately 10 ug/ml peptides in IMDM containing approximately 4.7% human AB serum, approximately 10 IU/ml IL-2 and gentamicin. SARS-CoV-2 spike-specific CD4+ TCR repertoires were compared before and after mRNA vaccination in COVID-19 convalescent patients and in infection-naive vaccine recipients. Altogether, roughly 10 COVID-19 convalescent patients and several SARS-CoV-2-naive healthy vaccine recipients made up the full study. In the study, cultures from other donors were sequenced using the Oncomine TCR Beta short-read assay on an Illumina iSeq 100.

The CDR3, from cysteine to phenylalanine, totals 17 residues. The only DNA kept is the CDR3, 51 bases in frame from the first base. From V the trimming removes 3 bases and from J it removes 1 base, while the gene matches leave 6 bases of the junction unaccounted for. In the germline V gene (reference sequence), CDR1 corresponds to MNHEY and CDR2 to SMNVEV. Library construction relied on the immunoSEQ multiplex PCR assay. DNA from the CD4+ T cells that had been cultured and isolated underwent TCR beta CDR3 sequencing. As for the authors' bioinformatics: The analysis removed non-productive TCR sequences, trimmed reads to the CDR3 region, and retained only CDR3s that were 7 or more amino acids long. The MANAFEST web app was used to pick out antigen-specific clonotypes by comparing their expansion in peptide wells with that in reference cultures. Positive clones required FDR<0.05 expansion versus reference and all other wells, odds ratio above 5, and frequency above 0.1% in two replicate wells. A clonotype was defined as cross-reactive if the clonotype was significantly expanded both in SARS-CoV-2 spike wells and in at least one common cold coronavirus spike condition. CDR3 similarity was assessed by Levenshtein distance using the stringdist R package, and unrooted trees were constructed with ape in R 3.6.1. Here the immuneACCESS table is served through TCRdb, limited to in-frame sequences with V and J called. Missing clones are a known gap in these copies; in checked studies unresolved V genes cover under half, and the rest lacks a known reason. That table supplies the V and J calls and clone size; D and trimming were determined from the DNA. The table for this sample lists over 65,000 clones; over 60% of them were counted only once. Over 2% of the sample is held by the ten biggest clonotypes.

Overall study results and their limits: Among healthy vaccine recipients, nearly all vaccine-induced clones were SARS-CoV-2 mono-reactive, and just 1 of 255 was cross-reactive with common cold coronaviruses. The study was limited by a small number of convalescent patients, and early post-infection timepoints were lacking. At late post-vaccination timepoints, both infection-induced and vaccine-induced clones showed marked clonal contraction, consistent with waning T cell responses.

This specimen consisted of CD4+ T cells from PBMCs cultured without peptide, obtained before COVID-19 vaccination. This receptor was obtained from a human donor who received a COVID-19 vaccine. The chain uses TRBV27 and TRBJ2-2, with 9 bases aligning to TRBD2. CDR3 protein: CASSFGAGGLNTGELFF. In nucleotide form, the sequence is TGTGCCAGCAGTTTTGGAGCGGGGGGCTTGAACACCGGGGAGCTGTTTTTT.